The present entry profiles one T cell receptor (beta chain) with its context. No antigen is known for it. This entry belongs to a study of cytomegalovirus exposure and HLA in healthy donors. Healthy bone marrow donors made up the donor group. J gave up 8 bases and V 4 bases, and 19 bases lay outside the gene matches. The V gene's germline CDR1 is GTSNPN and CDR2 SVGIG (reference sequence). CDR3 length equals 17 residues. PCR was performed using 60 Vbeta and 13 Jbeta primers. Method: immunoSEQ multiplex PCR; TCRdb's copy keeps in-frame clones and lacks some. Counted here are about 190,000 clones, 80% to 85% occurring once; the ten biggest clones make up around 2.2%. Study-level findings and limits: The authors later found TCR association rates varying by HLA locus, with DRB1 most and HLA-C fewest. Later analysis identified several of the most significant clusters that appeared linked to common viral pathogens. Being productive about 87% or about 30% of the time was typical of most TCR beta V segments in an earlier analysis.

The rearrangement uses TRBV30 and TRBJ2-1; TRBD2 agrees at 8 bases. The sequence was obtained from a woman in her thirties in good health and CMV-seronegative. Input material: PBMCs. Here the CDR3 reads CAWTLSGGREGLDEQFF. The CDR3, as DNA: TGTGCCTGGACCCTCAGCGGGGGAAGGGAGGGGCTGGATGAGCAGTTCTTC.